The entry that follows covers one T cell receptor (beta chain) sequence. Method: immunoSEQ multiplex PCR; TCRdb's copy keeps in-frame clones and lacks some. The sample records roughly 90,000 clones, roughly 94% being singletons. The V gene end was trimmed by 2 bases and the J gene end by 4 bases; junction bases not matched to a gene: 1. The CDR3 has 13 amino acids. Germline-derived CDR1 and CDR2 are LGHNA and YSLEER. The sample comes from a study of OX40 agonist ivuxolimab in advanced cancers. The chain links TRBV4-3 to TRBJ1-2; 7 bases map to TRBD1. The sample was CD4+ or CD8+ T cells sorted from blood, taken in a trial of the OX40 agonist ivuxolimab. The source is an adult with an advanced solid tumor such as melanoma, head and neck, liver or kidney cancer. CDR3 DNA: TGCGCCAGCAGCCAAAGACAGGGCTATGGCTACACCTTC. Its protein product is CASSQRQGYGYTF.